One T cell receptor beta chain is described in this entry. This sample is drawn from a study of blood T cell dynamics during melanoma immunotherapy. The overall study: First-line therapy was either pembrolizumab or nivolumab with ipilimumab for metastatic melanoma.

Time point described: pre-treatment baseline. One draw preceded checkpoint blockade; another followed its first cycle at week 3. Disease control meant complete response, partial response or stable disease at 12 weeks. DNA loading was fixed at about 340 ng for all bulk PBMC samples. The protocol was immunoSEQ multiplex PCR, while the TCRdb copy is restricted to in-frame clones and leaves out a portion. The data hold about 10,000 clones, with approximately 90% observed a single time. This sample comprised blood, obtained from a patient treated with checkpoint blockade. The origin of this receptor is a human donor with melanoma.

As DNA, the CDR3 is TGTGCCAGCAGTTTAGGCTTGGCCGGCCCCGGGGAGCTGTTTTTT. It specifies CASSLGLAGPGELFF. The genes are TRBV28 and TRBJ2-2; no reliable D call. V was cut by 2 bases and J by 6 bases, with 13 bases left in between. Germline V gene data show CDR1 as MDHEN and CDR2 as SYDVKM. The CDR3 consists of 15 residues. The full variable domain, in which reference TRBV28 and TRBJ2-2 provide the parts outside the CDR3, is DVKVTQSSRYLVKRTGEKVFLECVQDMDHENMFWYRQDPGLGLRLIYFSYDVKMKEKGDIPEGYSVSREKKERFSLILESASTNQTSMYLCASSLGLAGPGELFFGEGSRLTVL.